This TCR beta chain was profiled in a study of blood T cell repertoires in COVID-19. Using immunoSEQ multiplex PCR, the repertoire was profiled, and TCRdb retains in-frame clones only, with some absent. The repertoire holds a few hundred thousand clones, roughly 84% seen once, with roughly 3.1% in the top ten. The CDR3 consists of 17 residues. The germline V and J ends were trimmed by 0 bases and 1 base, with 13 bases remaining between them. The germline gives CDR1 KGHSH, CDR2 LQKENI. The V gene is TRBV18, the J gene TRBJ1-5; a possible D gene is TRBD1 (5 bases). This receptor was obtained from a man aged 45-60 years who had recovered from COVID-19. Sequencing was carried out using PBMCs or T cells enriched from blood (not recorded which). CDR3 region: CASSPPGALGSNQPQHF. In DNA form, the CDR3 reads TGTGCCAGCTCACCACCAGGGGCCCTGGGAAGCAATCAGCCCCAGCATTTT.